The sample holds one count of the clone carrying this T cell receptor (beta chain). Its antigen is currently unknown. The CDR3 extends over 13 amino acids. Trimming removed 8 bases from V and 1 base from J, with 11 bases in between. CDR1 and CDR2 from the germline V gene are MRHNA and SNTAGT. These data originate in a study of OX40 agonist ivuxolimab in advanced cancers. In the study overall: As their treatment, patients were administered ivuxolimab, an agonistic anti-OX40 (CD134) antibody. Patients receiving dose escalation had hepatocellular carcinoma, melanoma, renal cell or head and neck cancer. Study results and caveats: Expanded clones tended on average to be more numerous among CD8+ T cells than CD4+.

Assay: immunoSEQ multiplex PCR; the TCRdb copy retains only in-frame clones and omits some. The sample lists about 77,000 clones, approximately 82% occurring once. Source: CD4+ or CD8+ T cells sorted from blood, taken in a trial of the OX40 agonist ivuxolimab. This TCR was sampled from an adult with an advanced solid tumor such as melanoma, head and neck, liver or kidney cancer. The chain combines TRBV6-4 with TRBJ1-1; no reliable D call. CDR3 loop: CASQVPPNTEAFF. The CDR3 nucleotides read TGTGCCAGCCAGGTACCCCCGAACACTGAAGCTTTCTTT.